This TCR beta chain was sequenced during a study of read filtering for tumor transcriptome and immune sequencing. V shed 6 bases and J 4 bases; nucleotides not matched to a gene: 5. The CDR3 spans 15 residues. This clonotype occurred many times. The antigen remains unidentified. From roughly 400 ng of RNA, a library with molecular barcoded alpha/delta and beta/gamma adaptors was made. A single record per CDR3 protein comes from TCRdb applying MiXCR to the reads. The sample consists of more than 100,000 distinct CDR3 sequences, less than 15% of them appearing once. Study results and limitations: Compared with RNA-seq, IR-seq gave much higher clonotype depth and reliability.

The sequenced sample was a population of CD138-negative cells sorted from bone marrow. The gene calls are TRBV12-3 or TRBV12-4 and TRBJ1-6, with 8 bases lining up with TRBD1. The sequence came from a donor at least 40 years old with multiple myeloma. CDR3 in amino acids: CASSPGQGYNSPLHF. CDR3 in DNA: TGTGCCAGCAGCCCCGGACAGGGTTATAATTCACCCCTCCACTTT.